Listed here is a single TCR beta chain. As yet, its antigen is unknown. These data belong to a study of cytomegalovirus exposure and HLA in healthy donors. It was with 60 Vbeta and 13 Jbeta primers that the PCR ran. The assay was immunoSEQ multiplex PCR, and TCRdb's table has in-frame clones only and misses some. The listing records tens of thousands of clones. Germline V lookup: CDR1 SEHNR, CDR2 FQNEAQ (reference sequence). The CDR3 is 15 amino acids. V dropped 3 bases and J dropped 1 base, with 10 bases sitting between them. Study-wide points: When a later analysis compared HLA-associated TCR beta chains with equally common others, the HLA-associated chains turned out to be more clonally expanded and to have lower generation probabilities.

The V call is TRBV7-9, the J call TRBJ1-3; D unresolved. The sequence was obtained from a man between 18 and 29 years old in good health and CMV-seropositive. Sequencing was performed on PBMCs. CDR3 sequence (DNA): TGTGCCAGCAGCTTTACCGGCGGATCTGGAAACACCATATATTTT. Amino acid sequence: CASSFTGGSGNTIYF.